This paragraph reports one T cell receptor beta chain. Compared with germline, one end of the junction differs, possibly owing to a read error. Recruitment covered about two dozen US areas and drew participants whose ages spanned roughly 18 to 95 years. Germline V gene data show CDR1 as MNHNY and CDR2 as SVGAGI (reference sequence). CDR3 length: 15 residues. This specimen belongs to a study of blood T cell repertoires in COVID-19. Across the whole study: Italy, Spain and the United States were the sources of the convalescent and acute COVID-19 samples.

Original processing notes: Reference gene primer amplification yielded estimated nucleated cell counts. Clones were sequenced by immunoSEQ multiplex PCR, and TCRdb holds only the in-frame ones, with some missing. Clonal size and the V and J genes are those of that table, whereas D and trimming came from the DNA. The sample lists about 160,000 clones, 80% to 90% seen once, with 3.5% to 4% in the top ten. This receptor was taken from a woman aged 45-59 years in a cohort exposed to, infected with or recovered from COVID-19 (not recorded which). The sequencing input was PBMCs or T cells enriched from blood (not recorded which). V gene TRBV6-6 combines with J gene TRBJ2-7; 8 bases align to TRBD1. This CDR3 reads CAALNRDRPPYERYF. The CDR3, as DNA: TGTGCCGCCTTAAACCGGGACAGGCCCCCCTACGAGCGGTACTTC.